This T cell receptor (beta chain) appears in the sequencing data of a study of blood T cell repertoires in COVID-19. Turning to the study itself: From the United States, Italy and Spain came samples of acute and convalescent COVID-19. Sample material is recorded as cDNA or gDNA derived from T cells, B-cell-depleted T cells, or PBMCs.

Trimming took 5 bases from V and 4 from J; bases not matched to a gene: 11. Germline V gene data show CDR1 as SGHTA and CDR2 as FQGTGA. The CDR3 has 16 residues. Per the study methods: How many nucleated cells were present was estimated from reference gene primer amplification. Using immunoSEQ multiplex PCR, the repertoire was profiled, and TCRdb retains in-frame clones only, with some absent. The DNA was the basis for D and trimming; V, J and clone size are from that table. The repertoire holds 280,000 or so clones, with about 88% as singletons. The receptor's source is a woman aged 60-70 years with acute or convalescent COVID-19. The sample comprised peripheral blood. V and J are TRBV7-3 and TRBJ2-1; 7 bases align to TRBD2. CDR3 loop: CASSPWASGRYNEQFF. The DNA for the CDR3 is TGTGCCAGCAGCCCCTGGGCTAGCGGACGTTACAATGAGCAGTTCTTC.